Each of the 9 T cell receptor beta chains below was sequenced from the same sample in a study of shared clonotypes between healthy human individuals. The assay was immunoSEQ multiplex PCR, and TCRdb's table has in-frame clones only and misses some. The data contain 600,000 to 700,000 clones, around three quarters of them singletons. The sequencing input was memory CD4+ T cells sorted from blood. Subset defined: CD45RA-negative fraction. The receptors shown here come from a woman aged 25 to 39 in good health.

This clone was picked up a small number of times. The gene calls are TRBV7-2 and TRBJ2-4; possibly TRBD1 for D (5 bases). Germline CDR1 reads SGHTA; CDR2 reads FQGNSA. This CDR3 comprises 18 residues. V was shortened by 3 bases and J by 1 base, with 19 bases between the two germline ends. Written as DNA, the CDR3 is TGTGCCAGCAGCTTGGGGCGCGCCCAAGGATTGGCCAAAAACATTCAGTACTTC. Its protein product is CASSLGRAQGLAKNIQYF.

The rearrangement joins TRBV6-1 to TRBJ1-3; D possibly corresponds to TRBD1 (6 bases). Per the germline V gene, CDR1 is MNHNS and CDR2 is SASEGT. The CDR3 has 15 residues. The ends were cut back, 6 bases at V and 0 bases at J, with 12 bases in the middle. This CDR3 reads CASSPRGISGNTIYF. Here the CDR3 DNA reads TGTGCCAGCAGCCCCAGGGGCATCTCTGGAAACACCATATATTTT.

This chain uses TRBV2 with TRBJ1-2, with 7 bases aligning to TRBD1. Germline V lookup: CDR1 SNHLY, CDR2 FYNNEI. With V trimmed by 5 bases and J by 3 bases, 3 bases remained unmatched. This CDR3 contains 13 residues. CDR3 residues: CASSTQGDYGYTF. The CDR3 coding sequence is TGTGCCAGCAGTACCCAGGGGGACTATGGCTACACCTTC.

The chain combines TRBV5-1 with TRBJ2-3; 7 nucleotides line up with TRBD2. The germline CDR1 and CDR2 sequences are SGHRS and YFSETQ. Unmatched junction bases numbered 7, after V lost 6 bases and J lost 0 bases. This CDR3 region has 15 residues. DNA of the CDR3: TGCGCCAGCACTTACGGGGGAGGGAGCACAGATACGCAGTATTTT. Translated: CASTYGGGSTDTQYF.

J is TRBJ2-5 and V is TRBV6-5; the D is unclear. Germline assignment: CDR1 MNHEY and CDR2 SVGAGI. The CDR3 contains 13 residues. Between the trimmed V and J ends, which lost 2 bases and 5 bases, there was a span of 9 bases. This chain's CDR3 is CASSYGLGETQYF. For the CDR3, the DNA is TGTGCCAGCAGTTACGGGTTAGGGGAGACCCAGTACTTC.

Worth noting for this clone: Other DNA sequences from this sample encode an identical CDR3 as well. The rearrangement uses TRBV28 and TRBJ1-5; D not certain. Trimming cost V 5 bases and J 0 bases, with 5 bases left between them. Per the germline V gene, CDR1 is MDHEN and CDR2 is SYDVKM. The CDR3 length is 13 residues. CDR3 residues: CASSLYSNQPQHF. The CDR3, as DNA: TGTGCCAGCAGTCTCTATAGCAATCAGCCCCAGCATTTT.

The chain combines TRBV2 with TRBJ2-7, with TRBD1 matching 7 bases. Germline V gene data show CDR1 as SNHLY and CDR2 as FYNNEI. The CDR3 is made up of 15 amino acids. V was clipped by 6 bases and J by 3 bases; unmatched bases: 11. The CDR3 spells CASRSNPGQSYEQYF. The CDR3 region has the DNA TGTGCCAGCAGGTCAAACCCGGGACAGAGCTACGAGCAGTACTTC. The whole variable domain, filled in from reference TRBV2 and TRBJ2-7, reads EPEVTQTPSHQVTQMGQEVILRCVPISNHLYFYWYRQILGQKVEFLVSFYNNEISEKSEIFDDQFSVERPDGSNFTLKIRSTKLEDSAMYFCASRSNPGQSYEQYFGPGTRLTVT.

The chain has TRBV11-2 and TRBJ2-1, with TRBD2 matching over 9 bases. Germline V gives CDR1 SGHAT, CDR2 FQNNGV. The CDR3 has 15 amino acids. The V gene end was trimmed by 5 bases and the J gene end by 1 base; junction bases not matched to a gene: 3. The CDR3: CASSRTSESYNEQFF. CDR3 bases: TGTGCCAGCAGCCGGACTAGCGAGTCCTACAATGAGCAGTTCTTC.

The chain is built from TRBV10-3 and TRBJ2-7, with TRBD2 identical over 8 bases. This CDR3 comprises 12 residues. Germline V lookup: CDR1 ENHRY, CDR2 SYGVKD. V shed 5 bases, J shed 4 bases, and the junction held 1 base outside the gene matches. In DNA form, the CDR3 reads TGTGCCATCAGTACTAGCGGATACGAGCAGTACTTC. The encoded protein is CAISTSGYEQYF.